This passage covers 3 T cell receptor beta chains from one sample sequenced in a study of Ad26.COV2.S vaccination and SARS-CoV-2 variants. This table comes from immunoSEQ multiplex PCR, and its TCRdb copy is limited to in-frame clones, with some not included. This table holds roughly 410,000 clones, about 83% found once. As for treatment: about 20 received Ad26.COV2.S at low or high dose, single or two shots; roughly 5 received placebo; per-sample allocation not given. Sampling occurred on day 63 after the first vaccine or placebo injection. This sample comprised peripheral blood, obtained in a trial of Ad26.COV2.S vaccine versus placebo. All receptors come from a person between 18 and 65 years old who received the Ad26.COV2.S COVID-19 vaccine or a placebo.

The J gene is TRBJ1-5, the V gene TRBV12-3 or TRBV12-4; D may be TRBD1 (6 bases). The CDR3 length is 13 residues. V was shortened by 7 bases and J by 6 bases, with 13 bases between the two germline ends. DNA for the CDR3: TGTGCCAGCACCCCAGGGGCGGCTCAGCCCCAGCATTTT. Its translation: CASTPGAAQPQHF.

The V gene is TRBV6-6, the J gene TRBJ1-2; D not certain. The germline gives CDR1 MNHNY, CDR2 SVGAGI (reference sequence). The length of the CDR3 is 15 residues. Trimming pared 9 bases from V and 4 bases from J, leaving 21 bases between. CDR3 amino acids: CASTSWELRGYGYTF. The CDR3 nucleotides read TGTGCCAGTACCTCTTGGGAGCTTCGGGGCTATGGCTACACCTTC.

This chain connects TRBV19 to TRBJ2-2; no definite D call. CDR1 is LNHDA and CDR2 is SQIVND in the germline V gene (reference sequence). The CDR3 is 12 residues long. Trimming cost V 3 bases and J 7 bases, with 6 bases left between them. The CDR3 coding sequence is TGTGCCAGTAGTATGGGCGGCGGGGAGCTGTTTTTT. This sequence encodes CASSMGGGELFF.